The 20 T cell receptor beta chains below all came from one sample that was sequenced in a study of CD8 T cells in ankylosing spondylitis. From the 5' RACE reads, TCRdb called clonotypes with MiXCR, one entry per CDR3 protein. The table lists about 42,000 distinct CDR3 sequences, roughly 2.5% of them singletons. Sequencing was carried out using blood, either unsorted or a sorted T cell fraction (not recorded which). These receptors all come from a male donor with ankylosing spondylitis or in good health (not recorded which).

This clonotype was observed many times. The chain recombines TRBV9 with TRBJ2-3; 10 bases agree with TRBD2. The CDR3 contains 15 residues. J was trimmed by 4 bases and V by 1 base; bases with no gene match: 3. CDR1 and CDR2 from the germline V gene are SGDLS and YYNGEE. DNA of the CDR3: TGTGCCAGCAGCGTAAGCGGGAGGGCCTCAGATACGCAGTATTTT. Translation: CASSVSGRASDTQYF.

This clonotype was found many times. For the CDR3, the DNA is TGTGCCAGCAGCGTCTCCCCCGGCAGGGGGGAAAACATTCAGTACTTC. Amino acids: CASSVSPGRGENIQYF. The chain links TRBV9 to TRBJ2-4; weak D call: TRBD1 (7 bases). In germline, CDR1 is SGDLS, CDR2 YYNGEE. Trimming removed 2 bases from V and 5 bases from J, with 17 bases in between. CDR3 length: 16 amino acids.

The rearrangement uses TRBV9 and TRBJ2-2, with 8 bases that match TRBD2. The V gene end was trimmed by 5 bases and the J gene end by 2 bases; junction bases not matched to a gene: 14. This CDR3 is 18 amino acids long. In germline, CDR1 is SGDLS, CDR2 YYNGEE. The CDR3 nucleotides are TGTGCCAGCAGAAAGGATACCTCGGGACTAGGCAACACCGGGGAGCTGTTTTTT. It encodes CASRKDTSGLGNTGELFF.

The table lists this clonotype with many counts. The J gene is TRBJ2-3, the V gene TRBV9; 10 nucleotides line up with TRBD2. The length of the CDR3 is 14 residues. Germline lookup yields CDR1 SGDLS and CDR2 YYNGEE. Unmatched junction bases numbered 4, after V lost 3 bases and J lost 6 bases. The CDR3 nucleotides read TGTGCCAGCAGCGCGACGACTAGCGGGGATACGCAGTATTTT. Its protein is CASSATTSGDTQYF.

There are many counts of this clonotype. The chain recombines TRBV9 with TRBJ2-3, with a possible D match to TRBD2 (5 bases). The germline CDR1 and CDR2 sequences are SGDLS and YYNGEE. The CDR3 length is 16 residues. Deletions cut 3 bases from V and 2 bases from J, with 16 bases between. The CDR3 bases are TGTGCCAGCAGCGGGGGTTTGAGGGCCACCACAGATACGCAGTATTTT. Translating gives CASSGGLRATTDTQYF.

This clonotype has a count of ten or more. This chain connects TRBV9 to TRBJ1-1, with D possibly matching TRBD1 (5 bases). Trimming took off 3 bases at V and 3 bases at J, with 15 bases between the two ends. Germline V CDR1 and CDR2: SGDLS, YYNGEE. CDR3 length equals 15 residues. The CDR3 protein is CASSDGAGGDTEAFF. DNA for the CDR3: TGTGCCAGCAGCGACGGGGCAGGAGGGGACACTGAAGCTTTCTTT.

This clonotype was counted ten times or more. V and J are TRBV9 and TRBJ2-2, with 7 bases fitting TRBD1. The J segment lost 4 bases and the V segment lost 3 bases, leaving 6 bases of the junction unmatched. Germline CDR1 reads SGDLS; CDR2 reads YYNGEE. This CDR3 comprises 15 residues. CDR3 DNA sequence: TGTGCCAGCAGCGGCAGACAGGGTGTCACCGGGGAGCTGTTTTTT. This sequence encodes CASSGRQGVTGELFF.

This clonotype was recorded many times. The CDR3 sequence: CASSVSPKGPYNEQFF. The DNA of the CDR3 is TGTGCCAGCAGCGTAAGCCCGAAGGGGCCCTACAATGAGCAGTTCTTC. The chain is built from TRBV9 and TRBJ2-1; TRBD1 is a possible D gene (5 bases). This CDR3 region has 16 residues. CDR1 is SGDLS and CDR2 is YYNGEE in the germline V gene. Between the trimmed V and J ends, which lost 1 base and 2 bases, there was a span of 13 bases.

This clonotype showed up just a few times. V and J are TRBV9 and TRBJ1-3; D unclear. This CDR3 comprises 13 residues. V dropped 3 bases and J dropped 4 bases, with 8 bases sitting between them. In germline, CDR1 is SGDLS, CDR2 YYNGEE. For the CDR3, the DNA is TGTGCCAGCAGCGCCACTGGCGGAAACACCATATATTTT. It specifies CASSATGGNTIYF.

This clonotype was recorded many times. This CDR3 is CASSVVADSDTQYF. CDR3 coding DNA: TGTGCCAGCAGCGTAGTGGCAGACTCAGATACGCAGTATTTT. The chain is built from TRBV9 and TRBJ2-3; D is uncertain. The germline gives CDR1 SGDLS, CDR2 YYNGEE. The CDR3 loop spans 14 amino acids. The V and J ends lost 0 bases and 4 bases respectively, with 9 bases between them. Full variable domain (rest looked up from reference TRBV9 and TRBJ2-3): DSGVTQTPKHLITATGQRVTLRCSPRSGDLSVYWYQQSLDQGLQFLIQYYNGEERAKGNILERFSAQQFPDLHSELNLSSLELGDSALYFCASSVVADSDTQYFGPGTRLTVL.

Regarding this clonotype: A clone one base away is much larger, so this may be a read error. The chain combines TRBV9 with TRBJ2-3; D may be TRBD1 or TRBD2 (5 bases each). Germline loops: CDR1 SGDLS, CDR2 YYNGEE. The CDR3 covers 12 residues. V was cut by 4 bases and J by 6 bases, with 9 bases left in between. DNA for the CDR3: TGTGCCAGCAGCTCCAGGGAGGATACGCAGTATTTT. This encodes CASSSREDTQYF.

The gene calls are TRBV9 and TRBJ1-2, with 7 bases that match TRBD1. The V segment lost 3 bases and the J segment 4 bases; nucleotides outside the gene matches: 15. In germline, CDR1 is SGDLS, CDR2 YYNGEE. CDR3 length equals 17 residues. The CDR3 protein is CASSDRQGRRGVYGYTF. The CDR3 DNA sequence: TGTGCCAGCAGCGACAGACAGGGAAGAAGGGGAGTCTATGGCTACACCTTC. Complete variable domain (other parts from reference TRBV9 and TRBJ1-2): DSGVTQTPKHLITATGQRVTLRCSPRSGDLSVYWYQQSLDQGLQFLIQYYNGEERAKGNILERFSAQQFPDLHSELNLSSLELGDSALYFCASSDRQGRRGVYGYTFGSGTRLTVV.

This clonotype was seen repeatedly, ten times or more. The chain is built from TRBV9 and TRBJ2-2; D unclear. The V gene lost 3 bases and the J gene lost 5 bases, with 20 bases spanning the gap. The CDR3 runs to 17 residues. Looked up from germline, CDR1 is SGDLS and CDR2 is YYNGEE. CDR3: CASSATLHDLRTGELFF. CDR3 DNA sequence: TGTGCCAGCAGCGCAACCCTCCATGATCTGAGGACCGGGGAGCTGTTTTTT.

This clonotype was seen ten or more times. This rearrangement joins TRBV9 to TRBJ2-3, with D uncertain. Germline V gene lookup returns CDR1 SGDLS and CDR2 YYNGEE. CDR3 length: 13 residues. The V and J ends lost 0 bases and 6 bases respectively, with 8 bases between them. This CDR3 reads CASSVGYLDTQYF. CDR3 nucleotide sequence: TGTGCCAGCAGCGTAGGCTATCTTGATACGCAGTATTTT.

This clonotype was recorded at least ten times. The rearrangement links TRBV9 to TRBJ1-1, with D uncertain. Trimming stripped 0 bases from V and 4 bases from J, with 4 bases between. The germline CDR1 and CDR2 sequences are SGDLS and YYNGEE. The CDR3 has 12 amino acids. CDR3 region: CASSVARTEAFF. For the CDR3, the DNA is TGTGCCAGCAGCGTAGCCCGCACTGAAGCTTTCTTT.

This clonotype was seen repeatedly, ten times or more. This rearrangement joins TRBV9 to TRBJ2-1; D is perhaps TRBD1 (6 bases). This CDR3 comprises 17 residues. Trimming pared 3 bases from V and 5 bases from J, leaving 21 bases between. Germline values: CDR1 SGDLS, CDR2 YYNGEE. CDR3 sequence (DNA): TGTGCCAGCAGCGCCCACGGGACACCAAAGGGTGACAATGAGCAGTTCTTC. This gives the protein CASSAHGTPKGDNEQFF.

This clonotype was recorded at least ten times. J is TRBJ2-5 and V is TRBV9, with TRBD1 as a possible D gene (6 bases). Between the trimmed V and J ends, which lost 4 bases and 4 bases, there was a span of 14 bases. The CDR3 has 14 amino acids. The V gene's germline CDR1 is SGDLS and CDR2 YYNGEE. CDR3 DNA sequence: TGTGCCAGCAGCCCGGGGACACAAATAGAGACCCAGTACTTC. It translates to CASSPGTQIETQYF.

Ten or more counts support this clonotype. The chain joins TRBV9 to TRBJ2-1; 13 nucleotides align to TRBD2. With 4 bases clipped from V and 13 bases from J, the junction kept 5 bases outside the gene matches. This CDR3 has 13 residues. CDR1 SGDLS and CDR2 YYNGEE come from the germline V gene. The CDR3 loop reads CASSPGLAGAQFF. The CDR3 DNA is TGTGCCAGCAGCCCTGGACTAGCGGGAGCACAGTTCTTC.

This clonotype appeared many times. For the CDR3, the DNA is TGTGCCAGCAGCGTACAGTATCGGGGGGGCCGGTTCTTC. Its protein is CASSVQYRGGRFF. V is TRBV9 and J is TRBJ2-1; TRBD2 agrees at 8 bases. This CDR3 comprises 13 residues. With V trimmed by 1 base and J by 15 bases, 9 bases remained unmatched. Germline assignment: CDR1 SGDLS and CDR2 YYNGEE.

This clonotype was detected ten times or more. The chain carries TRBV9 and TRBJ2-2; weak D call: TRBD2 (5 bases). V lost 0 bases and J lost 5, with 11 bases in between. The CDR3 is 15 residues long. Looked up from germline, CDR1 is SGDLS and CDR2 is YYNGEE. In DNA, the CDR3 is TGTGCCAGCAGCGTAGTAGCTAGCAGAACCGGGGAGCTGTTTTTT. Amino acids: CASSVVASRTGELFF.